This T cell receptor (beta chain) was identified in a study of blood T cell repertoires in COVID-19. Background on the study: Samples of COVID-19 (acute and convalescent) were obtained from the United States, Italy and Spain.

The CDR3 contains 14 residues. From germline, CDR1 is MGHRA and CDR2 YSYEKL. V lost 2 bases and J lost 7, with 12 bases in between. Assay: immunoSEQ multiplex PCR; the TCRdb copy retains only in-frame clones and omits some. The sample comprises hundreds of thousands of clones, roughly 85% of which are singletons, and about 5% rests with the top ten. This sequence joins TRBV4-1 and TRBJ1-5; weak D call: TRBD1 (5 bases). Sequencing used PBMCs or T cells enriched from blood (not recorded which). The TCR comes from a man in his forties who had been exposed to COVID-19. CDR3 in DNA: TGCGCCAGCAGCCAACGACAGTTAGGGCAGCCCCAGCATTTT. Protein sequence: CASSQRQLGQPQHF.